The 23 T cell receptor beta chains reported below all come from one sample, sequenced in a study of T cell changes during pregnancy in multiple sclerosis. The repertoire was sequenced with immunoSEQ multiplex PCR; TCRdb's copy has only in-frame clones and lacks some. This table holds roughly 74,000 clones, 75% to 90% found once. The sample in question was peripheral blood, obtained before pregnancy. The receptors come from a female donor with multiple sclerosis, enrolled in a pregnancy study.

The rearrangement links TRBV5-1 to TRBJ1-5; TRBD1 aligns across 11 bases. This CDR3 has 14 amino acids. V shed 4 bases and J 6 bases; nucleotides not matched to a gene: 3. The germline gives CDR1 SGHRS, CDR2 YFSETQ. CDR3 sequence (DNA): TGCGCCAGCAGCCGGGACAGGGGGTCTCAGCCCCAGCATTTT. Encoded protein: CASSRDRGSQPQHF.

The chain is built from TRBV11-3 and TRBJ2-2; 12 bases map to TRBD2. J lost 6 bases, V lost 2 bases, and 7 bases had no gene match. Looked up from germline, CDR1 is SGHNT and CDR2 is YENEEA. The CDR3 is 17 amino acids. The CDR3 loop is CASSLTLTSGSAGELFF. The CDR3 coding sequence is TGTGCCAGCAGCTTAACGTTGACTAGCGGGAGCGCCGGGGAGCTGTTTTTT.

CDR3 DNA sequence: TGTGCCAGCAGCCAGCCCACTAGCGTTGAGGAGCAGTTCTTC. It encodes CASSQPTSVEEQFF. The gene calls are TRBV4-2 and TRBJ2-1; 7 positions agree with TRBD2. Germline CDR1 LGHNA, CDR2 YNFKEQ. V lost 3 bases, J lost 10 bases, and 9 bases stayed unmatched. The CDR3 totals 14 residues.

V is TRBV9 and J is TRBJ1-6; TRBD1 matches at 8 bases. V gave up 6 bases and J gave up 9 bases; unmatched junction bases: 8. In germline, CDR1 is SGDLS, CDR2 YYNGEE. This CDR3 spans 14 amino acids. The CDR3 loop reads CASNGGRGPSPLHF. The CDR3 coding sequence is TGTGCCAGCAATGGAGGCAGGGGGCCTTCACCCCTCCACTTT.

This sequence joins TRBV21-1 and TRBJ1-1. TRBV21-1 represents a pseudogene. This CDR3 is 12 amino acids long. The CDR3 DNA sequence: TGTGCCAGCAGCACGGGGAAAAGTGAAGCTTTCTTT. It translates to CASSTGKSEAFF.

J is TRBJ2-7 and V is TRBV29-1; TRBD1 agrees at 11 bases. Germline CDR1 is SQVTM and CDR2 is ANQGSEA. After removal of 6 bases from V and 7 bases from J, the junction contained 11 bases not matched to a gene. CDR3 size: 14 residues. The CDR3 loop is CSVGPRTGGGEQYF. DNA for the CDR3: TGCAGCGTGGGGCCGAGGACAGGGGGCGGGGAGCAGTACTTC.

V gene TRBV2 combines with J gene TRBJ2-5, with TRBD1 identical over 9 bases. The junction had 11 bases not matched to a gene; V was cut back by 8 bases and J by 4 bases. This CDR3 is built from 15 residues. The germline V gene has CDR1 SNHLY and CDR2 FYNNEI. Here the CDR3 DNA reads TGTGCCAGCGGATCACCCGGGACAGGGATAGAGACCCAGTACTTC. Translated, it gives CASGSPGTGIETQYF.

This chain links TRBV30 with TRBJ2-5; D might be TRBD2 (6 bases). This CDR3 comprises 15 residues. Germline values: CDR1 GTSNPN, CDR2 SVGIG (reference sequence). Trimming cost V 2 bases and J 7 bases, with 20 bases left between them. CDR3 loop: CAWSPGLGEGGTQYF. Here the CDR3 DNA reads TGTGCCTGGAGTCCGGGACTTGGAGAAGGAGGGACCCAGTACTTC.

This clone was picked up a small number of times. The V gene is TRBV30, the J gene TRBJ2-4; 9 bases are shared with TRBD1. The germline gives CDR1 GTSNPN, CDR2 SVGIG (reference sequence). Losses at the gene ends were 0 bases for V and 1 base for J; bases not matched to a gene: 4. The CDR3 has 16 residues. Here the CDR3 reads CAWSVTGGFAKNIQYF. DNA for the CDR3: TGTGCCTGGAGTGTAACAGGGGGCTTCGCCAAAAACATTCAGTACTTC.

The gene calls are TRBV5-8 and TRBJ1-6; TRBD1 agrees at 11 bases. Germline lookup yields CDR1 SGHTS and CDR2 YDEGEE. Germline trimming cut 4 bases from V and 8 bases from J; bases unmatched to any gene: 2. The CDR3 loop spans 14 amino acids. The CDR3 here is CASSLGQGDSPLHF. CDR3 nucleotides: TGTGCCAGCAGCCTGGGACAGGGGGATTCACCCCTCCACTTT.

This clone was seen a single time. This chain links TRBV6-1 with TRBJ2-1; D not certain. The CDR3 spans 12 residues. Germline assignment: CDR1 MNHNS and CDR2 SASEGT. V lost 6 bases and J 10 bases, leaving 13 bases between the germline ends. The DNA for the CDR3 is TGTGCCAGCAGCGTGGGTTCCGGGGAGCAGTTCTTC. This encodes CASSVGSGEQFF.

CDR3 loop: CASSGTSGWYEQYF. The CDR3, as DNA: TGTGCCAGCAGCGGGACTAGCGGGTGGTACGAGCAGTACTTC. The chain joins TRBV6-5 to TRBJ2-7; 12 nucleotides agree with TRBD2. This CDR3 spans 14 amino acids. Germline V gene data show CDR1 as MNHEY and CDR2 as SVGAGI. V gave up 6 bases and J gave up 4 bases; unmatched junction bases: 4.

This chain joins TRBV29-1 and TRBJ2-7; D is undetermined. V lost 7 bases to trimming and J lost 3 bases, with 13 bases between them. CDR3 size: 12 residues. The germline V gene encodes CDR1 SQVTM and CDR2 ANQGSEA. CDR3 sequence reads: CSAVSLDYEQYF. Here the CDR3 DNA reads TGCAGCGCGGTGTCCCTCGACTACGAGCAGTACTTC.

This clone came up once. The V call is TRBV20-1, the J call TRBJ2-3; TRBD2 is a possible D gene (6 bases). Germline lookup yields CDR1 DFQATT and CDR2 SNEGSKA (reference sequence). This CDR3 spans 11 amino acids. V lost 4 bases, J lost 11 bases, and 13 bases lay in between. The CDR3 nucleotides read TGCAGTGCTAACCGGGGGACGGGGCAGTATTTT. Encoded protein: CSANRGTGQYF.

The chain uses TRBV10-2 and TRBJ2-1; D perhaps matches TRBD2 (5 bases). The V gene's germline CDR1 is WSHSY and CDR2 SAAADI. The V gene lost 3 bases and the J gene lost 1 base, with 7 bases spanning the gap. CDR3 length: 14 residues. CDR3 protein: CASSDLASYNEQFF. The CDR3 bases are TGCGCCAGCAGTGATTTAGCGTCCTACAATGAGCAGTTCTTC.

CDR3 nucleotides: TGTGCCAGTAGTATAGTGGACAGCAAATCCTACACCTTC. This codes for CASSIVDSKSYTF. The chain uses TRBV19 and TRBJ1-2; possibly TRBD1 for D (6 bases). CDR1 LNHDA and CDR2 SQIVND come from the germline V gene (reference sequence). This CDR3 region has 13 residues. The V and J ends lost 1 base and 10 bases respectively, with 13 bases between them.

On this clone: The same CDR3 can be traced to other DNA sequences in this sample. This chain joins TRBV6-5 and TRBJ1-1, with TRBD1 as a possible D gene (5 bases). This CDR3 region has 14 residues. Germline V gives CDR1 MNHEY, CDR2 SVGAGI. The germline V and J ends were trimmed by 0 bases and 4 bases, with 9 bases remaining between them. CDR3 DNA: TGTGCCAGCAGTTACTCACCCGGGGGCACTGAAGCTTTCTTT. It specifies CASSYSPGGTEAFF.

The chain carries TRBV5-1 and TRBJ2-3; D is perhaps TRBD2 (5 bases). The CDR3 is 14 amino acids. The germline CDR1 and CDR2 sequences are SGHRS and YFSETQ. The V end lost 1 base, the J end lost 4 bases, and 10 bases lay between the germline ends. The CDR3 bases are TGCGCCAGCAGCTTGATAGGACTGGCAGATACGCAGTATTTT. Amino acid sequence: CASSLIGLADTQYF.

The chain joins TRBV30 to TRBJ2-7; possibly TRBD1 for D (5 bases). From germline, CDR1 is GTSNPN and CDR2 SVGIG (reference sequence). CDR3 length equals 13 residues. The ends were cut back, 3 bases at V and 0 bases at J, with 9 bases in the middle. The CDR3 sequence: CAWSFDSSYEQYF. The CDR3 DNA reads TGTGCCTGGAGCTTCGACAGCTCCTACGAGCAGTACTTC.

The chain is built from TRBV5-1 and TRBJ2-3, with 8 bases lining up with TRBD1. The CDR3 sequence is 15 residues long. Germline assignment: CDR1 SGHRS and CDR2 YFSETQ. The V gene end was trimmed by 0 bases and the J gene end by 3 bases; junction bases not matched to a gene: 3. In DNA, the CDR3 is TGCGCCAGCAGCTTGGAGGACAGGGTGACAGATACGCAGTATTTT. Its protein is CASSLEDRVTDTQYF.

This chain connects TRBV19 to TRBJ1-6; 11 bases map to TRBD1. The CDR3 length is 14 residues. V was pared by 4 bases and J by 9 bases, with 2 bases of the junction left unmatched. Germline-derived CDR1 and CDR2 are LNHDA and SQIVND (reference sequence). The CDR3, as DNA: TGTGCCAGTAGTACCGGGACAGGGGGTTCACCCCTCCACTTT. Translated, it gives CASSTGTGGSPLHF.

The gene calls are TRBV11-1 and TRBJ1-1; no clear D gene. Germline V gene sequence: CDR1 SGHAT, CDR2 FQDESV (reference sequence). CDR3 length: 13 residues. Trimming left V 3 bases short and J 7 bases short, with 12 bases between. The CDR3 reads CASSLRFLNEAFF. The CDR3 DNA reads TGTGCCAGCAGCTTGAGATTCCTCAATGAAGCTTTCTTT. Supplemented by reference TRBV11-1 and TRBJ1-1, the full variable domain reads EAEVAQSPRYKITEKSQAVAFWCDPISGHATLYWYRQILGQGPELLVQFQDESVVDDSQLPKDRFSAERLKGVDSTLKIQPAELGDSAMYLCASSLRFLNEAFFGQGTRLTVV.

This clone was counted once. This chain links TRBV7-2 with TRBJ2-1; possible D gene TRBD2, 5 bases. Germline CDR1 is SGHTA and CDR2 is FQGNSA. The CDR3 length is 14 residues. V lost 5 bases and J 3 bases, leaving 11 bases between the germline ends. CDR3: CASSRGADYNEQFF. In nucleotides, the CDR3 is TGTGCCAGCAGCCGGGGAGCAGACTACAATGAGCAGTTCTTC.